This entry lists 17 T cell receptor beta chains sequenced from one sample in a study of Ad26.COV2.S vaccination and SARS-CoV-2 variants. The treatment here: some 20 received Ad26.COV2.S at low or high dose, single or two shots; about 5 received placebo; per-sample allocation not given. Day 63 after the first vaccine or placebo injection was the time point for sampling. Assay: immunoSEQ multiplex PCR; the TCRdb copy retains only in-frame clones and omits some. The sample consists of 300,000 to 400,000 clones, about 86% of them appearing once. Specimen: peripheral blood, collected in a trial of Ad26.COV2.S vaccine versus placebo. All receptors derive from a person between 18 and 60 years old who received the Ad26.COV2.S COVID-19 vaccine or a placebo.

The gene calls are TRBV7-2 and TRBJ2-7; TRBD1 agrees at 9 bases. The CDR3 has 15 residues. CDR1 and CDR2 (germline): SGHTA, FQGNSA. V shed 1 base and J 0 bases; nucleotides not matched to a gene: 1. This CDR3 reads CASSLEGQGSYEQYF. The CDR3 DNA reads TGTGCCAGCAGCTTAGAGGGACAGGGCTCCTACGAGCAGTACTTC.

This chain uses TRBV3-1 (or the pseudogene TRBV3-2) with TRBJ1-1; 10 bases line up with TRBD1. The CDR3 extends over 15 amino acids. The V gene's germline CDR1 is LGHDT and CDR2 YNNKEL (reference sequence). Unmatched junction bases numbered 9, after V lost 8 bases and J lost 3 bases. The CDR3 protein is CASLGTGDLDTEAFF. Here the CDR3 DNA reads TGTGCCAGCCTAGGGACAGGGGATTTGGACACTGAAGCTTTCTTT.

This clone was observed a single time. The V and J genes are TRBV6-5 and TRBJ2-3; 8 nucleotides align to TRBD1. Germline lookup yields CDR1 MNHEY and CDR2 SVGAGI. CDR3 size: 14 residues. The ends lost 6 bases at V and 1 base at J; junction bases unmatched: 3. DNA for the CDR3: TGTGCCAGCAGGAGGACAGGGCGCACAGATACGCAGTATTTT. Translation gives CASRRTGRTDTQYF.

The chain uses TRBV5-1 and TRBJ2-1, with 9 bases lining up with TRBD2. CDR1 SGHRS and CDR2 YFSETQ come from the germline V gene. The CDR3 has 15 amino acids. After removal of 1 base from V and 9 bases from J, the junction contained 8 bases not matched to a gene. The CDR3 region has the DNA TGCGCCAGCAGCTTGAATGCGGGGGGGCCAAGTGAGCAGTTCTTC. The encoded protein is CASSLNAGGPSEQFF. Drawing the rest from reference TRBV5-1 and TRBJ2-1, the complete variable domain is KAGVTQTPRYLIKTRGQQVTLSCSPISGHRSVSWYQQTPGQGLQFLFEYFSETQRNKGNFPGRFSGRQFSNSRSEMNVSTLELGDSALYLCASSLNAGGPSEQFFGPGTRLTVL.

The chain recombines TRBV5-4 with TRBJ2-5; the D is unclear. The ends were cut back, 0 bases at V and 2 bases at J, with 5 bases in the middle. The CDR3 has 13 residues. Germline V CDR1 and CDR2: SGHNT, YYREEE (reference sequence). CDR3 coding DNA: TGTGCCAGCAGCTTGGTCCAGCAAGAGACCCAGTACTTC. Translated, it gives CASSLVQQETQYF.

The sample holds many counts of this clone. The CDR3 reads CASSLDPGSVETQYF. The CDR3 DNA reads TGCGCCAGCAGCTTGGATCCAGGGTCGGTGGAGACCCAGTACTTC. The chain is built from TRBV5-1 and TRBJ2-5; TRBD1 is a possible D gene (5 bases). Trimming cost V 0 bases and J 5 bases, with 14 bases left between them. The CDR3 runs 15 residues. Per germline, CDR1 SGHRS and CDR2 YFSETQ.

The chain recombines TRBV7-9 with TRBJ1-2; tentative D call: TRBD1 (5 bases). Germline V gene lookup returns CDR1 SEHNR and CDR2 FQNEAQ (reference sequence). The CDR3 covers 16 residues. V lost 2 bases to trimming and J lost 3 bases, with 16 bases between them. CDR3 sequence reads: CASSLNKVAGHYGYTF. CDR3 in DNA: TGTGCCAGCAGCTTAAATAAGGTTGCAGGGCACTATGGCTACACCTTC.

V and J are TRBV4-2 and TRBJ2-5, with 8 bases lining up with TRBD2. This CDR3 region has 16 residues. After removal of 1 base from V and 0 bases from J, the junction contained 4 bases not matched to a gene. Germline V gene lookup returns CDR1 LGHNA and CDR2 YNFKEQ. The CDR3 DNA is TGTGCCAGCAGCCAAGGGGCGGGGGGCAACCAAGAGACCCAGTACTTC. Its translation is CASSQGAGGNQETQYF.

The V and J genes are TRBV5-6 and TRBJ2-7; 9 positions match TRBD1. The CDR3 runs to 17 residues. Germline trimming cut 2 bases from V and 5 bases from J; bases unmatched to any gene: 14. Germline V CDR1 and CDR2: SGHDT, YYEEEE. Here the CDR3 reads CASSLRGFHRGPHEQYF. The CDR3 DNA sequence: TGTGCCAGCAGCTTACGGGGCTTTCACAGGGGGCCCCACGAGCAGTACTTC.

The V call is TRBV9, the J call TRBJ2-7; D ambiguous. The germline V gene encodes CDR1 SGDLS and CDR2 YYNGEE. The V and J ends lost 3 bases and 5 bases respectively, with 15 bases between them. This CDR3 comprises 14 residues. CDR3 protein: CASSAGLGINEQYF. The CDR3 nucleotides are TGTGCCAGCAGCGCCGGCCTGGGGATCAACGAGCAGTACTTC.

This chain's CDR3 is CASSQGGATNTEAFF. The DNA for the CDR3 is TGTGCCAGCTCACAAGGAGGGGCGACGAACACTGAAGCTTTCTTT. The chain has TRBV18 and TRBJ1-1; tentatively, D is TRBD1 (5 bases). The germline V gene encodes CDR1 KGHSH and CDR2 LQKENI. The CDR3 runs to 15 residues. Trimming removed 4 bases at V and 1 base at J, with 13 bases between.

CDR3 protein: CASSTTGSGNTEAFF. The CDR3, as DNA: TGTGCCAGCAGTACCACAGGGTCGGGGAACACTGAAGCTTTCTTT. The chain couples TRBV6-2 or TRBV6-3 to TRBJ1-1; D may be TRBD1 (6 bases). Trimming shortened V by 5 bases and J by 1 base, and 14 bases separated the two germline ends. The CDR3 covers 15 residues. Germline V gene lookup returns CDR1 MNHEY and CDR2 SVGEGT.

The CDR3: CASSQGGDQPQHF. The CDR3 bases are TGTGCCAGCAGTCAAGGGGGGGATCAGCCCCAGCATTTT. The chain recombines TRBV12-3 or TRBV12-4 with TRBJ1-5, with D maybe TRBD1 (6 bases). Between the trimmed V and J ends, which lost 5 bases and 5 bases, there was a span of 10 bases. CDR3 size: 13 residues.

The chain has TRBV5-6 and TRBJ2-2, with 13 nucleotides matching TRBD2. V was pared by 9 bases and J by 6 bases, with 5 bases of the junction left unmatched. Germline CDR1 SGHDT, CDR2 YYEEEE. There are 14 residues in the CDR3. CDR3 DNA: TGTGCCACTTCCGGGACTAGCGGGGCCGGGGAGCTGTTTTTT. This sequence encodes CATSGTSGAGELFF.

The DNA of the CDR3 is TGTGCCAGCAGCCCTCAGACAGGCGGCACTGAAGCTTTCTTT. It codes for CASSPQTGGTEAFF. V gene TRBV5-4 combines with J gene TRBJ1-1; a weak D match, TRBD1 (6 bases). Trimming pared 4 bases from V and 4 bases from J, leaving 14 bases between. This CDR3 spans 14 amino acids. Germline assignment: CDR1 SGHNT and CDR2 YYREEE (reference sequence).

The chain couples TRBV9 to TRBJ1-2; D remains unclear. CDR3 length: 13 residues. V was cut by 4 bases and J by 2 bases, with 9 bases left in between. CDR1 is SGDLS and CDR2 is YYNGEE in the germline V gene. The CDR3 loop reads CASSPQENYGYTF. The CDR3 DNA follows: TGTGCCAGCAGCCCCCAGGAAAACTATGGCTACACCTTC.

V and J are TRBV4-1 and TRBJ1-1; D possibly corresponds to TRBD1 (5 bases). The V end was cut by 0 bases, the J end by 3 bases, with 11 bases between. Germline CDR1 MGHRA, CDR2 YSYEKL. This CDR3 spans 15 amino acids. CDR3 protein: CASSQDEGAYTEAFF. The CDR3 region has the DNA TGCGCCAGCAGCCAAGATGAAGGGGCGTACACTGAAGCTTTCTTT.